This T cell receptor beta chain was profiled in a study of neurological immune-mediated disorders. Notes on the study in general: Across subjects, no CDR3 amino acid sequence appeared in expanded clones of more than one subject, a finding that suggested private repertoires in all groups.

The germline CDR1 and CDR2 sequences are SGHRS and YFSETQ. The V gene end was trimmed by 4 bases and the J gene end by 4 bases; junction bases not matched to a gene: 7. This CDR3 spans 14 amino acids. TCRdb re-called the 5' RACE reads with MiXCR, one entry per CDR3 protein. The sample lists more than 55,000 distinct CDR3 sequences; roughly 10% were seen once. This clonotype was seen many times. The target antigen is unknown. The time point denotes: longitudinal time-point 2. Sample: PBMCs. The chain combines TRBV5-1 with TRBJ2-7, with 8 positions matching TRBD1. This receptor was identified in a man under 40 in good health. CDR3 DNA sequence: TGCGCCAGCAGCGTGGACAGGGTCGTATACGAGCAGTACTTC. It codes for CASSVDRVVYEQYF.